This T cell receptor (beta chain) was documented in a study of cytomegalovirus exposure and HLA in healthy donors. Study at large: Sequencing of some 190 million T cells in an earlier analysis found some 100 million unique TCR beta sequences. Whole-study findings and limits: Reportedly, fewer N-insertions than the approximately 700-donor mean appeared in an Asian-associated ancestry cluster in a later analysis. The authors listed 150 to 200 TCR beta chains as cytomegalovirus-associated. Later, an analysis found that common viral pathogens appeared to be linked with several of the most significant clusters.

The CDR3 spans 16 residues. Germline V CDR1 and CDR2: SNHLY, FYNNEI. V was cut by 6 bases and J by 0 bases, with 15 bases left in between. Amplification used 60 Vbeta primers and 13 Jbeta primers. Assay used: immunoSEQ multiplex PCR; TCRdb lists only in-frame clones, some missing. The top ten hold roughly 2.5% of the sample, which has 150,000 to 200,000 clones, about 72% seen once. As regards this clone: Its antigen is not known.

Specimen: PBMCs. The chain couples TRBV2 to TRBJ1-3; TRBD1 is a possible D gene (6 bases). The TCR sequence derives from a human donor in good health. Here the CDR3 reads CASSSDRPHSGNTIYF. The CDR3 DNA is TGTGCCAGCAGCTCAGACAGGCCCCACTCTGGAAACACCATATATTTT.